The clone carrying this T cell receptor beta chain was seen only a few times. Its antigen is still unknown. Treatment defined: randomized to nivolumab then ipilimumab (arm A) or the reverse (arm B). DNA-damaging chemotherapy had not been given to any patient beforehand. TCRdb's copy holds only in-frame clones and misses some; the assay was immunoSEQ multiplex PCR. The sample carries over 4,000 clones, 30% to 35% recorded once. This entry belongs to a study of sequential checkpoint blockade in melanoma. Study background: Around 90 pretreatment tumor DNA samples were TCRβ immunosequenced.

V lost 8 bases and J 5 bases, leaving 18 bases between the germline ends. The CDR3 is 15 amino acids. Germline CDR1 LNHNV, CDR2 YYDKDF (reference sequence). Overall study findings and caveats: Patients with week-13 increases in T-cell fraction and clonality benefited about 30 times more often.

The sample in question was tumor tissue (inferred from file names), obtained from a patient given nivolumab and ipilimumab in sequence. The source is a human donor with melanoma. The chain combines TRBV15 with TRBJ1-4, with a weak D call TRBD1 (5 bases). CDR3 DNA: TGTGCCACCGGGGGGGGTGCGGGCCCAAATGAAAAACTGTTTTTT. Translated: CATGGGAGPNEKLFF.